This T cell receptor (beta chain) came from a study of cytomegalovirus exposure and HLA in healthy donors. TCRdb keeps only in-frame clones here, not all; method: immunoSEQ multiplex PCR. The sample holds about 110,000 clones; roughly 90% are singletons and the top ten take about 1.9%. Study-level findings and limits: While the bulk of TCR sequences proved rare, some public TCRs turned up in many donors. CMV antigen specificity of a few CMV-associated chains was confirmed in vitro.

The CDR3 covers 18 residues. Trimming left V 5 bases short and J 3 bases short, with 20 bases between. CDR1 and CDR2 from the germline V gene are SGHVS and FQNEAQ. This clone was recorded only once. The antigen remains unidentified. The rearrangement uses TRBV7-8 and TRBJ2-6; weak D call: TRBD1 (6 bases). The receptor was derived from a young woman in good health and CMV-seronegative. The sequencing sample was made of PBMCs. Here the CDR3 DNA reads TGTGCCAGCAGCCTTTCCGGACAGCATTTCGGTGGGGCCAACGTCCTGACTTTC. The encoded protein is CASSLSGQHFGGANVLTF.